One sample yielded the 6 T cell receptor beta chains listed below, sequenced in a study of T cells in localized non-small cell lung cancer. Sequencing was performed with immunoSEQ multiplex PCR; in TCRdb, only in-frame clones are kept and a portion is missing. The profile shows tens of thousands of clones, around 90% of them singletons. The specimen was peripheral blood, collected before any cancer treatment. The receptor source for this set is an older male donor with stage I squamous cell lung carcinoma.

The chain combines TRBV30 with TRBJ1-1; D unclear. Germline loops: CDR1 GTSNPN, CDR2 SVGIG (reference sequence). CDR3 length: 12 residues. Trimming cost V 2 bases and J 1 base, with 5 bases left between them. CDR3 protein: CAWSHPNTEAFF. Written as DNA, the CDR3 is TGTGCCTGGAGTCACCCGAACACTGAAGCTTTCTTT.

The chain joins TRBV4-3 to TRBJ1-5; no definite D call. Germline V gene lookup returns CDR1 LGHNA and CDR2 YSLEER. The germline V and J ends were trimmed by 0 bases and 0 bases, with 6 bases remaining between them. The CDR3 sequence is 15 residues long. CDR3 nucleotide sequence: TGCGCCAGCAGCCAAGATTCAAATAGCAATCAGCCCCAGCATTTT. Its protein is CASSQDSNSNQPQHF.

J is TRBJ1-6 and V is TRBV5-4; 10 bases match TRBD1. The CDR3 runs to 16 residues. Germline V gene sequence: CDR1 SGHNT, CDR2 YYREEE (reference sequence). V gave up 7 bases and J gave up 4 bases; unmatched junction bases: 8. CDR3 region: CASGGTGAPYNSPLHF. Here the CDR3 DNA reads TGTGCCAGCGGGGGGACAGGGGCCCCGTATAATTCACCCCTCCACTTT.

This chain joins TRBV7-2 and TRBJ1-1; tentative D call: TRBD1 (5 bases). V was cut by 3 bases and J by 4 bases, with 12 bases left in between. Looked up from germline, CDR1 is SGHTA and CDR2 is FQGNSA. This CDR3 has 14 residues. The CDR3 DNA follows: TGTGCCAGCAGCTTGCTTTGGGGGGGCACTGAAGCTTTCTTT. This codes for CASSLLWGGTEAFF.

The chain uses TRBV6-1 and TRBJ2-3; tentative D call: TRBD1 (6 bases). V was cut by 2 bases and J by 4 bases, with 10 bases left in between. The CDR3 consists of 14 residues. CDR1 and CDR2 from the germline V gene are MNHNS and SASEGT. The CDR3 DNA sequence: TGTGCCAGCAGTGAATTGGGGGCCTCAGATACGCAGTATTTT. Its protein product is CASSELGASDTQYF.

This sequence joins TRBV4-3 and TRBJ2-1; TRBD1 agrees at 7 bases. From germline, CDR1 is LGHNA and CDR2 YSLEER. The CDR3 covers 14 residues. V shed 4 bases, J shed 5 bases, and the junction held 5 bases outside the gene matches. Here the CDR3 DNA reads TGCGCCAGCAGCCCGGGACAGCAGGACAATGAGCAGTTCTTC. Its protein is CASSPGQQDNEQFF.